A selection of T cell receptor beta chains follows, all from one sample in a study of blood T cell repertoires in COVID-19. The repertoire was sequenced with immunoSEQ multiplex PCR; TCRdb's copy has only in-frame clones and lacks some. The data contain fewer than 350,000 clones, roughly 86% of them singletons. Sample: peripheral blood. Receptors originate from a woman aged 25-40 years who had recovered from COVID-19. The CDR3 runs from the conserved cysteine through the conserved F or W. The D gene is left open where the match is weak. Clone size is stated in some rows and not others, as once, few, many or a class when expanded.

cdr3_nt: TGTGCCAGTAGTACCGGTAGACAGGGGAATCAGCCCCAGCATTTT
cdr3_aa: CASSTGRQGNQPQHF
clone_size: -
v_call: TRBV19
d_call: TRBD1
j_call: TRBJ1-5

cdr3_nt: TGTGCCAGTAGTATAGGTCAGACTGAAGCTTTCTTT
cdr3_aa: CASSIGQTEAFF
clone_size: few
v_call: TRBV19
d_call: -
j_call: TRBJ1-1

cdr3_nt: TGTGCCAGCAGTAGCCATCGACAGAACACTGAAGCTTTCTTT
cdr3_aa: CASSSHRQNTEAFF
clone_size: -
v_call: TRBV6-2/TRBV6-3
d_call: -
j_call: TRBJ1-1

cdr3_nt: TGCAGCGTTGAAGCTCTCGGGACAGCGAACAATGAGCAGTTCTTC
cdr3_aa: CSVEALGTANNEQFF
clone_size: -
v_call: TRBV29-1
d_call: TRBD1
j_call: TRBJ2-1

cdr3_nt: TGTGCCATTCAAAGGTCCAGGGGAGAGACCCAGTACTTC
cdr3_aa: CAIQRSRGETQYF
clone_size: -
v_call: TRBV6-5
d_call: -
j_call: TRBJ2-5

cdr3_nt: TGTGCCTGGAGTCTTACAGGAGACTCTGGAAACACCATATATTTT
cdr3_aa: CAWSLTGDSGNTIYF
clone_size: -
v_call: TRBV30
d_call: -
j_call: TRBJ1-3

cdr3_nt: TGTGCCAGCAGCTCGCAGGGGGCTCTGACCTACGAGCAGTACTTC
cdr3_aa: CASSSQGALTYEQYF
clone_size: few
v_call: TRBV5-6
d_call: TRBD1
j_call: TRBJ2-7

cdr3_nt: TGTGCCAGCAGCTTTACTAGCGGTAACACAGATACGCAGTATTTT
cdr3_aa: CASSFTSGNTDTQYF
clone_size: -
v_call: TRBV7-9
d_call: TRBD2
j_call: TRBJ2-3

cdr3_nt: TGCGCCAGCAGCCAAGAAGAGCGGGAGGGGAATGAGCAGTTCTTC
cdr3_aa: CASSQEEREGNEQFF
clone_size: -
v_call: TRBV4-1
d_call: TRBD2
j_call: TRBJ2-1

cdr3_nt: TGTGCCAGCAGTTTGTGGGACAGGGCTTATGGCTACACCTTC
cdr3_aa: CASSLWDRAYGYTF
clone_size: -
v_call: TRBV28
d_call: TRBD1
j_call: TRBJ1-2